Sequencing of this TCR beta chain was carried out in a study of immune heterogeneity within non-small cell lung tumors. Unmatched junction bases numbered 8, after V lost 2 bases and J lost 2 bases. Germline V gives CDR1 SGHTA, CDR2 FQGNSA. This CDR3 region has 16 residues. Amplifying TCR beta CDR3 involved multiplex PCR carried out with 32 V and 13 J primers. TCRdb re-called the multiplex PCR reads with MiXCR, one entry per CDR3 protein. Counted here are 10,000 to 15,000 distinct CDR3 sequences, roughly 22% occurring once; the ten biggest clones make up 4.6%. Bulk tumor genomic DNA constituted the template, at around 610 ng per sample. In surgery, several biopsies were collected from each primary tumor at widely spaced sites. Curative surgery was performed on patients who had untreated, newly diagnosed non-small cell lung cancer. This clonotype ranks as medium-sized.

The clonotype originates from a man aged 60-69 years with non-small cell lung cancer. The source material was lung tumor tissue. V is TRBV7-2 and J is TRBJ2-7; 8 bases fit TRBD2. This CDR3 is CASSLSVSGTPYEQYF. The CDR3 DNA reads TGTGCCAGCAGCTTATCGGTTAGCGGGACACCCTACGAGCAGTACTTC.